This TCR beta chain derives from a study of blood T cell repertoires in acute mononucleosis (TCRdb year 2020). For the study in its entirety: Acute-phase samples were taken within 2 weeks of symptom onset, representing the primary response. The mean blood EBV load was 3.5 to 4 log10 genome copies per million B cells in acute infection and about 2.5 at convalescence. In the acute phase, YVL-BR-specific cells accounted for a mean of roughly 1.9% of blood CD8 T cells, and GLC-BM-specific cells for a mean of about 1%. Overall results and qualifications from the work: Only a few donors were included in the cohort, so group averages were based on very few individuals. In TCR repertoire selection for BRLF1 (YVL-BR), TCRalpha CDR3 motifs took on a dominant role, whereas TCRbeta played only a minimal one. Just around 8.5% of the unique acute clonotypes remained in convalescence, but these persisting clonotypes accounted for most of the response, and new, diverse de novo clonotypes seemingly replaced the other acute clonotypes. Low acute-to-convalescent clonotype overlap might partly reflect sampling error, because only a fraction of each donor's blood was analyzed.

The time point label, as the study defines it: acute infectious mononucleosis, at clinical presentation within 2 weeks of symptom onset (visit 1). The study tracked CD8 T cell responses to two immunodominant EBV epitopes, BRLF1 109 (YVL-BR) and BMLF1 280 (GLC-BM), over primary infection. A positive serum heterophile antibody test and EBV viral capsid antigen-specific IgM indicated primary EBV infection. Total CD8 T cells were first enriched from PBMCs by magnetic positive selection (MACS). A FACSAria III was used to sort live CD3+ CD8+ tetramer+ cells to over 95% purity. Cells were sorted with a PE-conjugated tetramer loaded with the BRLF1 109-117 peptide. After tetramer sorting, TCR repertoires of EBV epitope-specific CD8 T cells were deep-sequenced directly ex vivo at acute infection and at convalescence. Donors were a few people aged about 18 to 29 with clinical acute infectious mononucleosis and laboratory evidence of primary EBV infection. Heparinized peripheral blood was collected when donors presented clinically with mononucleosis symptoms and again about 6 months afterward. Ficoll-Paque density gradient centrifugation was used to isolate PBMCs.

CDR1 is given as SQVTM and CDR2 as ANQGSEA, both from the germline V gene. Including the terminal cysteine and phenylalanine, the CDR3 comprises 20 residues. CDR3 DNA is the only sequence kept; it has 60 bases, read in frame from the first base. V loses 4 bases at its end and J loses 0 bases; junction bases beyond the gene matches: 16. This clone was seen a handful of times. No base-level quality is on record; no much larger clone is a single base apart. For TCR profiling, total RNA from at least 9,000 sorted tetramer+ CD8 T cells was reverse transcribed into cDNA. PCR amplification of CDR3 regions used primers annealing to V and J regions and added unique molecular identifiers so that templates could be tracked. The immunoSEQ platform, including its sequencing and error-correction standards, was used to profile TCRalpha and TCRbeta chains. The published analysis was carried out like this. Clonal copy numbers were corrected for sequencing and PCR errors, and CDR3s were defined per IMGT conventions. Only productive rearrangements were analyzed, using immunoSEQ Analyzer versions 2.0 and 3.0, with gene-pairing frequencies processed further in Microsoft Excel. V-J pairings were visualized as Circos plots, and CDR3 motifs were found with MEME plus a custom motifSearch program. The probability of generation of TCR sequences was calculated using the OLGA algorithm. Clonotypes found at both visits were termed persistent, clonotypes found only in the acute phase were termed nonpersistent, and clonotypes found only at convalescence were termed de novo. Any amino acid clonotype used by more than one donor was defined as a public TCR. Here the immuneACCESS table is served through TCRdb, limited to in-frame sequences with V and J called. Missing clones are a known gap in these copies; in checked studies unresolved V genes cover under half, and the rest lacks a known reason. V and J calls and clone size follow that table, whereas D and trimming were derived from the DNA. This sample holds a few thousand clones; 25% to 30% were observed only once. The ten largest clones capture 44% of the sample.

The source is a woman between 18 and 30 years old with infectious mononucleosis caused by EBV. This chain is built from TRBV29-1 and TRBJ2-2; TRBD2 agrees with 11 junctional bases. This specimen consisted of EBV YVL epitope tetramer+ CD8+ T cells sorted from PBMCs, obtained during acute infectious mononucleosis. The cell subset or site label, read with the paper, signifies: CD8 T cells binding a tetramer with EBV BRLF1 109-117 peptide (YVL-BR). The CDR3 protein is CSVAKPAGLAGCSNTGELFF. The DNA sequence is given as TGCAGCGTTGCCAAGCCCGCCGGACTAGCGGGTTGTTCGAACACCGGGGAGCTGTTTTTT.